This entry describes one TCR beta chain. Its antigen is still unknown. This sample is part of a study of shared clonotypes between healthy human individuals. The DNA input per sorted-subset replicate PCR was roughly 0.2 ug, corresponding to 28,000 or so T cell genomes. The table came from immunoSEQ multiplex PCR; TCRdb's copy has only in-frame clones and leaves some out. The repertoire has approximately 1.5 million clones, about 98% of them found once; the top ten carry approximately 0.44%. The CDR3 sequence is 12 residues long. Germline V gene sequence: CDR1 SQVTM, CDR2 ANQGSEA. The V segment lost 4 bases and the J segment 6 bases; nucleotides outside the gene matches: 2. General study results and limits: Clonotype sharing among donors likely depends on sequencing depth. Researchers sampled blood only, noting tissue repertoires likely differ. A reduction in generation probabilities was seen for non-shared clonotypes relative to those shared by all four donors.

This sequence joins TRBV29-1 and TRBJ1-2; 10 nucleotides align to TRBD1. The sequencing input was naive CD4+ T cells sorted from blood. Subset meaning: CD45RA+ positively selected. The source of this sequence is a man under 40 in good health. Written as DNA, the CDR3 is TGCAGCGTTGGGGACAGGGGTGATGGCTACACCTTC. The encoded protein is CSVGDRGDGYTF. Combining the CDR3 with reference TRBV29-1 and TRBJ1-2 gives the whole variable domain SAVISQKPSRDICQRGTSLTIQCQVDSQVTMMFWYRQQPGQSLTLIATANQGSEATYESGFVIDKFPISRPNLTFSTLTVSNMSPEDSSIYLCSVGDRGDGYTFGSGTRLTVV.